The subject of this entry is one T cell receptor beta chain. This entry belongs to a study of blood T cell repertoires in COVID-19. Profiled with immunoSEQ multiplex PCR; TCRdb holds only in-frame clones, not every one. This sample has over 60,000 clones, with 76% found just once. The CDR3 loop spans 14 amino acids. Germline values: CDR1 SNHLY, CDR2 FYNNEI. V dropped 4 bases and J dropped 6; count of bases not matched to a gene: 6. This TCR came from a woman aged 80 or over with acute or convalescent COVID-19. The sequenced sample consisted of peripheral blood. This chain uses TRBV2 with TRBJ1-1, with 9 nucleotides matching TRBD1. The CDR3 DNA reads TGTGCCAGCAGTGGGGACAGGGAACCCGCTGAAGCTTTCTTT. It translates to CASSGDREPAEAFF. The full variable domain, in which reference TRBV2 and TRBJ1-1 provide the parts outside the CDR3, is EPEVTQTPSHQVTQMGQEVILRCVPISNHLYFYWYRQILGQKVEFLVSFYNNEISEKSEIFDDQFSVERPDGSNFTLKIRSTKLEDSAMYFCASSGDREPAEAFFGQGTRLTVV.